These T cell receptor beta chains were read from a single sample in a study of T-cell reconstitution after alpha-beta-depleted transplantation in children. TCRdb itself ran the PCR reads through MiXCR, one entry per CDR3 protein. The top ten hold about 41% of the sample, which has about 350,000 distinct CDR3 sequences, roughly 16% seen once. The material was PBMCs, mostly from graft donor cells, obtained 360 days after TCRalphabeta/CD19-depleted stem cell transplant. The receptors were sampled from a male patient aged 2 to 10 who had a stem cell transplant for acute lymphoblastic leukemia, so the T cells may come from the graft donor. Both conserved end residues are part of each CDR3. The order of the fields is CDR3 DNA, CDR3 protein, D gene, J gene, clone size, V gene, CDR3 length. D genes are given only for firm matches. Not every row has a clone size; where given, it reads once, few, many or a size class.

DNA: TGTGCCAGCAGCGTAGGGACTAGCGGGGCATTCACAGATACGCAGTATTTT; CDR3: CASSVGTSGAFTDTQYF; D: TRBD2; J: TRBJ2-3; size: .; V: TRBV9; length: 17
DNA: TGCAGCGTTGAAGATCGGAGACCCTCCGGCACCTTC; CDR3: CSVEDRRPSGTF; D: .; J: TRBJ1-2; size: few; V: TRBV29-1; length: 12
DNA: TGTGCCAGCAGTTTAGCGAGTAAGCCAGATACGCAGTATTTT; CDR3: CASSLASKPDTQYF; D: .; J: TRBJ2-3; size: few; V: TRBV12-3/TRBV12-4; length: 14
DNA: TGCAGCGTGACACATCAGGTATACGAGCAGTACTTC; CDR3: CSVTHQVYEQYF; D: .; J: TRBJ2-7; size: once; V: TRBV29-1; length: 12
DNA: TGCGCCAGCAGCTCATACATACAAGAGACCCAGTACTTC; CDR3: CASSSYIQETQYF; D: .; J: TRBJ2-5; size: .; V: TRBV5-1; length: 13
DNA: TGCAGCGTTGTTCTTTGGCTGGGCGAGCAGTACTTC; CDR3: CSVVLWLGEQYF; D: .; J: TRBJ2-7; size: few; V: TRBV29-1; length: 12
DNA: TGCGCCAGCAGCTTGACATCGCCCAGACCCTTCATGAACACTGAAGCTTTCTTT; CDR3: CASSLTSPRPFMNTEAFF; D: .; J: TRBJ1-1; size: few; V: TRBV5-1; length: 18
DNA: TGCAGTGCTACACTAGCGGGCCACTACGAGCAGTACTTC; CDR3: CSATLAGHYEQYF; D: TRBD2; J: TRBJ2-7; size: .; V: TRBV20-1; length: 13
DNA: TGTGCCAGCAGTTTCCCCGGTTCCTACAATGAGCAGTTCTTC; CDR3: CASSFPGSYNEQFF; D: .; J: TRBJ2-1; size: few; V: TRBV28; length: 14
DNA: TGTGCCAGCAGTTTAGTTCTCGGGAGGTCCTACGAGCAGTACTTC; CDR3: CASSLVLGRSYEQYF; D: TRBD2; J: TRBJ2-7; size: few; V: TRBV28; length: 15
DNA: TGTGCCAGCAGTTCGGATTCATTGAGCGGGAGGGCCTGGGACCAGTACTTC; CDR3: CASSSDSLSGRAWDQYF; D: TRBD2; J: TRBJ2-5; size: many; V: TRBV12-3/TRBV12-4; length: 17
DNA: TGTGCCAGCAGGCAGACAGGGGCCCTACCCTACGAGCAGTACTTC; CDR3: CASRQTGALPYEQYF; D: TRBD1; J: TRBJ2-7; size: few; V: TRBV6-1; length: 15
DNA: TGTGCCAGCAGCTTCTTAAGACTTGGAAACACCATATATTTT; CDR3: CASSFLRLGNTIYF; D: .; J: TRBJ1-3; size: few; V: TRBV7-9; length: 14
DNA: TGCGCCAGCAGCCAAGATTGGGGATGGGACTACGAGCAGTACTTC; CDR3: CASSQDWGWDYEQYF; D: .; J: TRBJ2-7; size: .; V: TRBV4-3; length: 15
DNA: TGCAGCGTTGTGGCTAGCGGGAGGAGTAATGAGCAGTTCTTC; CDR3: CSVVASGRSNEQFF; D: TRBD2; J: TRBJ2-1; size: many; V: TRBV29-1; length: 14
DNA: TGTGGAGAAGGGAACACCGGGGAGCTGTTTTTT; CDR3: CGEGNTGELFF; D: .; J: TRBJ2-2; size: .; V: TRBV30; length: 11
DNA: TGTGCCATCAGAGACAGGGAGGGGTCCTACGAGCAGTACTTC; CDR3: CAIRDREGSYEQYF; D: .; J: TRBJ2-7; size: few; V: TRBV10-3; length: 14
DNA: TGTGCCAGCAGCACAAGGGGAGTCACTGAAGCTTTCTTT; CDR3: CASSTRGVTEAFF; D: .; J: TRBJ1-1; size: .; V: TRBV7-9; length: 13
DNA: TGTGCCAGCAGCTTAGTAGGAGCGGGAGGGCGAAGTGAGCAGTTCTTC; CDR3: CASSLVGAGGRSEQFF; D: TRBD2; J: TRBJ2-1; size: few; V: TRBV7-8; length: 16
DNA: TGTGCCAGCACCCGAAGGGGTGAAAAACTGTTTTTT; CDR3: CASTRRGEKLFF; D: .; J: TRBJ1-4; size: .; V: TRBV7-8; length: 12
DNA: TGTGCCAGCAGCTTGGAGACTCGCACAGATACGCAGTATTTT; CDR3: CASSLETRTDTQYF; D: .; J: TRBJ2-3; size: many; V: TRBV5-5; length: 14
DNA: TGCGCCAGCAAAGACCGGGGGGAGACCCAGTACTTC; CDR3: CASKDRGETQYF; D: .; J: TRBJ2-5; size: many; V: TRBV5-1; length: 12
DNA: TGTGCCAGCACGGCGGACTATGGCTACACCTTC; CDR3: CASTADYGYTF; D: .; J: TRBJ1-2; size: many; V: TRBV2; length: 11
DNA: TGTGCCACCAGTGATCCCCCAGGGTACGGTGCCTACAATGAGCAGTTCTTC; CDR3: CATSDPPGYGAYNEQFF; D: .; J: TRBJ2-1; size: .; V: TRBV24-1; length: 17
DNA: TGTGCCTGGAGTGTCTCTCGCTATGGCTACACCTTC; CDR3: CAWSVSRYGYTF; D: .; J: TRBJ1-2; size: few; V: TRBV30; length: 12
DNA: TGCAGCGTTTCCCTCTACAATGAGCAGTTCTTC; CDR3: CSVSLYNEQFF; D: .; J: TRBJ2-1; size: .; V: TRBV29-1; length: 11
DNA: TGTGCCAGCAGTTTTGCCCGAAGGGGGATAACCAATGAGCAGTTCTTC; CDR3: CASSFARRGITNEQFF; D: .; J: TRBJ2-1; size: .; V: TRBV12-3/TRBV12-4; length: 16
DNA: TGCAGTGCTAGAGGGACGGCGGGACTGACCTACAATGAGCAGTTCTTC; CDR3: CSARGTAGLTYNEQFF; D: .; J: TRBJ2-1; size: few; V: TRBV20-1; length: 16
DNA: TGTGCCATCAGCCTGGGACTAGCGGGAGACAGCGAGCAGTACTTC; CDR3: CAISLGLAGDSEQYF; D: TRBD2; J: TRBJ2-7; size: many; V: TRBV10-3; length: 15
DNA: TGTGCCACCAGCAGGGAATTTGAGCAGTTCTTC; CDR3: CATSREFEQFF; D: .; J: TRBJ2-1; size: few; V: TRBV15; length: 11
DNA: TGTGCCAGCAGCTTAGTCTCAGGGGCCGGAGAGCAGTTCTTC; CDR3: CASSLVSGAGEQFF; D: .; J: TRBJ2-1; size: few; V: TRBV11-2; length: 14
DNA: TGCAGTGCTAGGACTAGCGGAGGGATAAACTCCTACGAGCAGTACTTC; CDR3: CSARTSGGINSYEQYF; D: TRBD2; J: TRBJ2-7; size: .; V: TRBV20-1; length: 16
DNA: TGCGCCAGCAGCCAAGAGGGAGACATTCAGTACTTC; CDR3: CASSQEGDIQYF; D: .; J: TRBJ2-4; size: few; V: TRBV4-1; length: 12
DNA: TGTGCCAGCAGACTAACCCGGGACTCCTCCTACAATGAGCAGTTCTTC; CDR3: CASRLTRDSSYNEQFF; D: .; J: TRBJ2-1; size: .; V: TRBV7-3; length: 16
DNA: TGTGCCAGCAGCTTGCGGAGTGGTCGTTACGAGCAGTACTTC; CDR3: CASSLRSGRYEQYF; D: .; J: TRBJ2-7; size: .; V: TRBV5-6; length: 14
DNA: TGTGCCAGTGCCCCTGGAGGCATCCAAGAGACCCAGTACTTC; CDR3: CASAPGGIQETQYF; D: .; J: TRBJ2-5; size: few; V: TRBV19; length: 14
DNA: TGCGCCAGCAGCCAAGATGTCACTAGCGGGGACAATGAGCAGTTCTTC; CDR3: CASSQDVTSGDNEQFF; D: TRBD2; J: TRBJ2-1; size: .; V: TRBV4-3; length: 16
DNA: TGTGCCACACGCCCTGGATCGAATACCTACACCGGGGAGCTGTTTTTT; CDR3: CATRPGSNTYTGELFF; D: .; J: TRBJ2-2; size: .; V: TRBV5-3; length: 16
DNA: TGTGCCAGCAGCTTCCGGACTCAAAGCGGGGAGCTGTTTTTT; CDR3: CASSFRTQSGELFF; D: .; J: TRBJ2-2; size: .; V: TRBV11-2; length: 14
DNA: TGCGCCAGCAGCCAAGCGACCCTCCAAGAGACCCAGTACTTC; CDR3: CASSQATLQETQYF; D: .; J: TRBJ2-5; size: few; V: TRBV4-3; length: 14
DNA: TGTGCCAGCACGTGGTCCGGGGAGCTGTTTTTT; CDR3: CASTWSGELFF; D: .; J: TRBJ2-2; size: few; V: TRBV2; length: 11
DNA: TGTGCCAGCAGTCCCTCGGAGGTAGCGGGACCCACCGGGGAGCTGTTTTTT; CDR3: CASSPSEVAGPTGELFF; D: TRBD2; J: TRBJ2-2; size: few; V: TRBV6-2/TRBV6-3; length: 17
DNA: TGTGCCAGCAGTTTATCGGGGACAGGGAACTACGAGCAGTACTTC; CDR3: CASSLSGTGNYEQYF; D: TRBD1; J: TRBJ2-7; size: .; V: TRBV12-3/TRBV12-4; length: 15
DNA: TGCAGTGCTGTAGCGGGAGGCCTCTCCTACGAGCAGTACTTC; CDR3: CSAVAGGLSYEQYF; D: TRBD2; J: TRBJ2-7; size: .; V: TRBV20-1; length: 14
DNA: TGTGCCAGCAGCCCAGACAGTGCTATGAACACTGAAGCTTTCTTT; CDR3: CASSPDSAMNTEAFF; D: .; J: TRBJ1-1; size: .; V: TRBV2; length: 15
DNA: TGTGCCAGCAGCTTAATGCCCCGACAGGGGTCCATGAACACTGAAGCTTTCTTT; CDR3: CASSLMPRQGSMNTEAFF; D: TRBD1; J: TRBJ1-1; size: .; V: TRBV11-1; length: 18
DNA: TGTGCCAGCAGCTTAGCCACAGCATGGCCGCAGCGGTTAGCCAAAAACATTCAGTACTTC; CDR3: CASSLATAWPQRLAKNIQYF; D: .; J: TRBJ2-4; size: many; V: TRBV11-1; length: 20
DNA: TGCGCCAGCAGCTTGGAAGCAGGGGTCCCCTTTAATGAGCAGTTCTTC; CDR3: CASSLEAGVPFNEQFF; D: .; J: TRBJ2-1; size: many; V: TRBV5-1; length: 16